The subject of this entry is one T cell receptor beta chain. Its antigen is as yet unknown. No conserved phenylalanine or tryptophan ends this CDR3, so it is likely a read error. This record comes from a study of response to subunit inactivated influenza vaccine. Study conclusions and caveats: T cells newly recruited by each seasonal influenza vaccination are few, the authors suggested.

This CDR3 region has 14 residues. V gave up 7 bases and J gave up 0 bases, with 13 bases separating them. Germline CDR1 is SQVTM and CDR2 is ANQGSEA. TCRdb redid the calling of the RT-PCR reads with MiXCR, one entry per CDR3 protein. The table shows hundreds of thousands of distinct CDR3 sequences, with around 11% occurring only once. This clonotype originated in a man aged 50 to 60 who received an inactivated influenza vaccine. The rearrangement links TRBV29-1 to TRBJ2-1; D gene uncertain. Sequencing used PBMCs from blood, obtained on the day of vaccination. CDR3 amino acids: CSGRTDSSYNEQFI. In nucleotides, the CDR3 is TGCAGCGGGCGGACCGATAGCTCCTACAATGAGCAGTTCATC.